This TCR beta chain was found in a study of PD-L1 blockade in urothelial cancer. In the study overall: The study recovered a median of roughly 140,000 T cells per blood sample. Points from the study as a whole: Stronger expansion of tumor-associated clones in blood at 3 weeks distinguished durable-benefit patients.

The CDR3 loop spans 14 amino acids. Trimming pared 3 bases from V and 4 bases from J, leaving 11 bases between. Germline values: CDR1 SGHKS, CDR2 YYEKEE (reference sequence). TCRdb's table, derived via immunoSEQ multiplex PCR, lists solely in-frame clones and lacks some. The table lists approximately 44,000 clones, 91% of them singletons. As concerns this clone: Its antigen remains unidentified.

Time point specified: peripheral blood 6 weeks after treatment start. The cohort comprised individuals with locally advanced or metastatic urothelial carcinoma. The sequencing here drew on PBMCs, taken around atezolizumab (anti-PD-L1) treatment. J is TRBJ1-3 and V is TRBV5-5, with D hard to call. The receptor comes from a man in his sixties or seventies with urothelial cancer. The CDR3 sequence: CASSSTTGGNTIYF. Written as DNA, the CDR3 is TGTGCCAGCAGCTCAACAACGGGAGGAAACACCATATATTTT. Drawing the rest from reference TRBV5-5 and TRBJ1-3, the complete variable domain is DAGVTQSPTHLIKTRGQQVTLRCSPISGHKSVSWYQQVLGQGPQFIFQYYEKEERGRGNFPDRFSARQFPNYSSELNVNALLLGDSALYLCASSSTTGGNTIYFGEGSWLTVV.